These 25 T cell receptor beta chains were sequenced from one sample in a study of beta chain features in type 1 diabetes. Study-level results: Type 1 diabetes patients had TCRB CDR3s that were shorter (moderately but significantly so) in all four CD4+ subsets.

Expressed TCRB transcripts got sequenced, as all isolated RNA was reverse transcribed. The repertoire was sequenced with immunoSEQ multiplex PCR; TCRdb's copy has only in-frame clones and lacks some. This sample yields hundreds of thousands of clones, of which roughly 10% are seen a single time; about 0.018% belongs to the top ten. What these receptors recognize is not known. The sample taken for sequencing was naive CD4+ T cells from blood. These TCRs come from a man younger than 40 with type 1 diabetes.

The rearrangement links TRBV6-5 to TRBJ1-6, with unresolved D. The CDR3 is made up of 13 amino acids. The V end lost 7 bases, the J end lost 7 bases, and 11 bases lay between the germline ends. Germline loops: CDR1 MNHEY, CDR2 SVGAGI. The CDR3 region is CASTVERNSPLHF. The DNA of the CDR3 is TGTGCCAGCACTGTCGAGCGGAATTCACCCCTCCACTTT.

The rearrangement links TRBV5-1 to TRBJ2-5, with 8 positions matching TRBD2. The CDR3 totals 16 residues. The germline CDR1 and CDR2 sequences are SGHRS and YFSETQ. With V trimmed by 0 bases and J by 4 bases, 8 bases remained unmatched. The CDR3 bases are TGCGCCAGCAGCTTGGCCGTGGTAGCGGGGTCAGAGACCCAGTACTTC. It translates to CASSLAVVAGSETQYF.

The V call is TRBV9, the J call TRBJ2-2, with TRBD1 identical over 7 bases. Unmatched junction bases numbered 8, after V lost 4 bases and J lost 5 bases. The length of the CDR3 is 15 residues. Germline V CDR1 and CDR2: SGDLS, YYNGEE. The CDR3 protein is CASSLPPGQTGELFF. The CDR3 nucleotides read TGTGCCAGCAGCCTACCACCGGGACAGACCGGGGAGCTGTTTTTT.

This clone was counted between two and nine times. The chain has TRBV19 and TRBJ2-2, with 7 bases identical to TRBD1. From germline, CDR1 is LNHDA and CDR2 SQIVND (reference sequence). The trim removed 7 bases at V and 0 bases at J, leaving 2 bases unmatched. This CDR3 region has 14 residues. The CDR3: CASMGQPNTGELFF. The CDR3 DNA is TGTGCCAGTATGGGACAGCCGAACACCGGGGAGCTGTTTTTT. Using reference TRBV19 and TRBJ2-2 for the parts outside the CDR3, the full variable domain is DGGITQSPKYLFRKEGQNVTLSCEQNLNHDAMYWYRQDPGQGLRLIYYSQIVNDFQKGDIAEGYSVSREKKESFPLTVTSAQKNPTAFYLCASMGQPNTGELFFGEGSRLTVL.

This rearrangement joins TRBV14 to TRBJ2-5; 11 nucleotides agree with TRBD1. The CDR3 has 17 residues. Trimming cost V 1 base and J 1 base; bases outside gene matches: 5. Per germline, CDR1 SGHDN and CDR2 FVKESK. The CDR3, as DNA: TGTGCCAGCAGCCAAGTGGGACAGGGGGGATTCCAAGAGACCCAGTACTTC. The encoded protein is CASSQVGQGGFQETQYF.

V gene TRBV6-6 combines with J gene TRBJ1-2, with 9 bases fitting TRBD1. The V gene end was trimmed by 7 bases and the J gene end by 5 bases; junction bases not matched to a gene: 11. Germline-derived CDR1 and CDR2 are MNHNY and SVGAGI (reference sequence). The CDR3 runs 15 residues. The CDR3 DNA sequence: TGTGCCAGCACCTTGGACAGGGGAGATTGGTATGGCTACACCTTC. Protein product: CASTLDRGDWYGYTF.

This clone turned up a few times. This rearrangement joins TRBV11-2 to TRBJ2-1, with D possibly TRBD2 on 6 matching bases. Germline V gene lookup returns CDR1 SGHAT and CDR2 FQNNGV. Trimming stripped 1 base from V and 4 bases from J, with 11 bases between. The CDR3 length is 15 residues. The chain's CDR3 is CASSLGRGRYNEQFF. The CDR3 DNA reads as TGTGCCAGCAGCTTAGGGAGAGGGAGGTACAATGAGCAGTTCTTC.

The chain links TRBV5-1 to TRBJ2-3; TRBD2 matches 8 bases. CDR3 length equals 15 residues. CDR1 is SGHRS and CDR2 is YFSETQ in the germline V gene. The V gene end was trimmed by 5 bases and the J gene end by 0 bases; junction bases not matched to a gene: 5. The CDR3 reads CASRAGASSTDTQYF. The DNA for the CDR3 is TGCGCCAGCAGAGCGGGGGCCTCTAGCACAGATACGCAGTATTTT.

This clone was recorded a few times. V and J are TRBV19 and TRBJ1-2, with D possibly being TRBD1 (6 bases). The germline gives CDR1 LNHDA, CDR2 SQIVND (reference sequence). The CDR3 is 16 amino acids. V was trimmed by 0 bases and J by 4 bases, leaving 15 bases between them. The DNA of the CDR3 is TGTGCCAGTAGTATAGAGTCCGGGACAAATATCTATGGCTACACCTTC. This codes for CASSIESGTNIYGYTF.

The chain uses TRBV6-5 and TRBJ1-6; TRBD1 matches at 8 bases. The CDR3 sequence is 16 residues long. Looked up from germline, CDR1 is MNHEY and CDR2 is SVGAGI. Trimming at V came to 0 bases and at J to 8 bases, leaving 6 bases not matched to a gene. The CDR3 protein is CASSYSTGERHSPLHF. CDR3 nucleotide sequence: TGTGCCAGCAGTTACTCGACAGGGGAACGGCATTCACCCCTCCACTTT.

The chain couples TRBV29-1 to TRBJ2-3, with TRBD2 matching 9 bases. The length of the CDR3 is 14 residues. V lost 1 base and J lost 1; bases outside the gene matches: 0. Germline V gene data show CDR1 as SQVTM and CDR2 as ANQGSEA. The CDR3 coding sequence is TGCAGCGTTGAAGCTAGCGGGGGCACAGATACGCAGTATTTT. It encodes CSVEASGGTDTQYF.

This clone was counted a few times. The chain has TRBV14 and TRBJ2-7; D unclear. Trimming pared 4 bases from V and 0 bases from J, leaving 4 bases between. CDR1 is SGHDN and CDR2 is FVKESK in the germline V gene. The CDR3 totals 12 residues. The CDR3, as DNA: TGTGCCAGCAGCCTATACTCCTACGAGCAGTACTTC. It specifies CASSLYSYEQYF.

This rearrangement joins TRBV20-1 to TRBJ2-3; D call uncertain. Deletions cut 5 bases from V and 4 bases from J, with 7 bases between. The CDR3 spans 11 residues. Germline V CDR1 and CDR2: DFQATT, SNEGSKA (reference sequence). CDR3 DNA sequence: TGCAGTGCTCTTCAGGCAGATACGCAGTATTTT. Protein sequence: CSALQADTQYF.

The chain carries TRBV23-1 and TRBJ1-2, with 10 bases aligning to TRBD1. TRBV23-1 is designated an ORF whose function remains uncertain. V lost 2 bases to trimming and J lost 4 bases; unmatched junction nucleotides: 4. The CDR3 spans 15 residues. The CDR3 loop is CASSQPGQGTYGYTF. DNA of the CDR3: TGCGCCAGCAGTCAACCGGGACAGGGGACCTATGGCTACACCTTC.

The chain employs TRBV19 and TRBJ1-1; no firm D call. The germline CDR1 and CDR2 sequences are LNHDA and SQIVND (reference sequence). The length of the CDR3 is 14 residues. V was cut by 7 bases and J by 5 bases, with 17 bases left in between. The CDR3 region has the DNA TGTGCCAGTAATCCGGAGTCACGCAGAACTGAAGCTTTCTTT. Protein: CASNPESRRTEAFF.

The chain is built from TRBV7-9 and TRBJ1-2, with TRBD1 matching 8 bases. This CDR3 has 14 amino acids. CDR1 and CDR2 from the germline V gene are SEHNR and FQNEAQ (reference sequence). Trimming removed 5 bases from V and 7 bases from J; junction bases left unmatched: 9. This CDR3 is CASSPQTGVGGYTF. CDR3 DNA sequence: TGTGCCAGCAGCCCCCAGACAGGGGTGGGTGGCTACACCTTC. The variable domain in full, with the rest retrieved from reference TRBV7-9 and TRBJ1-2, is DTGVSQNPRHKITKRGQNVTFRCDPISEHNRLYWYRQTLGQGPEFLTYFQNEAQLEKSRLLSDRFSAERPKGSFSTLEIQRTEQGDSAMYLCASSPQTGVGGYTFGSGTRLTVV.

V gene TRBV2 combines with J gene TRBJ2-5; 9 bases fit TRBD2. Germline trimming cut 4 bases from V and 5 bases from J; bases unmatched to any gene: 8. This CDR3 spans 15 amino acids. Germline V gene data show CDR1 as SNHLY and CDR2 as FYNNEI. The CDR3 DNA follows: TGTGCCAGCAGTGGTCAGAGCGGGGGGTGGGAGACCCAGTACTTC. The encoded protein is CASSGQSGGWETQYF.

The rearrangement joins TRBV28 to TRBJ1-5; D is possibly TRBD1 (5 bases). The CDR3 contains 14 residues. Trimming stripped 7 bases from V and 7 bases from J, with 17 bases between. Per germline, CDR1 MDHEN and CDR2 SYDVKM. The CDR3 loop is CASTPGGSGQPQHF. The DNA for the CDR3 is TGTGCCAGCACCCCCGGGGGATCGGGGCAGCCCCAGCATTTT.

In this sample, this clone turned up a few times. The rearrangement links TRBV18 to TRBJ2-5, with D perhaps matching TRBD2 (6 bases). This CDR3 has 14 amino acids. V shed 3 bases and J shed 5 bases, with 13 bases lying between them. Germline-derived CDR1 and CDR2 are KGHSH and LQKENI. The CDR3 sequence: CASSPRGDGETQYF. The CDR3 DNA follows: TGTGCCAGCTCACCGCGGGGAGACGGGGAGACCCAGTACTTC.

The chain is built from TRBV6-5 and TRBJ1-5; possibly TRBD1 for D (5 bases). V was pared by 5 bases and J by 0 bases, with 11 bases between. CDR3 size: 15 residues. CDR1 and CDR2 (germline): MNHEY, SVGAGI. The DNA for the CDR3 is TGTGCCAGCAGTCGCCAGGGAGGTAGCAATCAGCCCCAGCATTTT. Translation: CASSRQGGSNQPQHF.

The V gene is TRBV6-5, the J gene TRBJ2-7, with D possibly TRBD1 on 6 matching bases. This CDR3 has 11 amino acids. Germline V gene lookup returns CDR1 MNHEY and CDR2 SVGAGI. V was clipped by 8 bases and J by 9 bases, with 14 bases between them. The CDR3 region has the DNA TGTGCCAGCTTTCTAGGGGGTGTGCAGTACTTC. It yields the protein CASFLGGVQYF.

This clone was seen more than once but under ten times. The same CDR3 arises from other DNA sequences in this sample as well. The chain employs TRBV19 and TRBJ2-7; 7 bases match TRBD1. Germline assignment: CDR1 LNHDA and CDR2 SQIVND (reference sequence). The CDR3 is 14 amino acids. V dropped 4 bases and J dropped 0; count of bases not matched to a gene: 3. CDR3 nucleotides: TGTGCCAGTAGTAAGGGACAGAGCTCCTACGAGCAGTACTTC. Translating it yields CASSKGQSSYEQYF.

The CDR3 nucleotides are TGTGCCAGCGCCCGACAGGGCGGCACCGGGGAGCTGTTTTTT. As protein: CASARQGGTGELFF. This rearrangement joins TRBV2 to TRBJ2-2; the match to TRBD1 covers 7 bases. The germline gives CDR1 SNHLY, CDR2 FYNNEI. The CDR3 runs 14 residues. J lost 4 bases, V lost 8 bases, and 7 bases had no gene match.

This clone was seen a few times. The chain is built from TRBV7-8 and TRBJ2-6, with 7 bases aligning to TRBD1. CDR1 is SGHVS and CDR2 is FQNEAQ in the germline V gene. The CDR3 spans 17 residues. V lost 5 bases and J lost 1; bases outside the gene matches: 8. The CDR3 sequence is CASSKDRVVSGANVLTF. As DNA, the CDR3 is TGTGCCAGCAGCAAAGACAGGGTAGTATCTGGGGCCAACGTCCTGACTTTC.

In its sample, this clone was seen a few times. The chain links TRBV6-6 to TRBJ2-7; maybe TRBD1 (6 bases). The length of the CDR3 is 15 residues. The germline V and J ends were trimmed by 6 bases and 2 bases, with 17 bases remaining between them. Germline-derived CDR1 and CDR2 are MNHNY and SVGAGI (reference sequence). CDR3 sequence reads: CASRGSQGGAYEQYF. CDR3 DNA sequence: TGTGCCAGCAGGGGATCACAGGGTGGAGCCTACGAGCAGTACTTC.